The T cell receptor beta chain under discussion was sequenced for a study of blood T cell repertoires in COVID-19. Measured with immunoSEQ multiplex PCR; TCRdb has only the in-frame clones, and not every one. The sample lists 200,000 to 300,000 clones, approximately 86% occurring once. The source of this sequence is a man aged 25 to 45 with active or convalescent COVID-19. The specimen was peripheral blood.

For the CDR3, the DNA is TGTGCCACCCACAGGGGTCGTTGGTCCCCGAACACTGAAGCTTTCTTT. This encodes CATHRGRWSPNTEAFF. The chain couples TRBV2 to TRBJ1-1, with 7 bases aligning to TRBD1. The CDR3 runs 16 residues. V shed 10 bases, J shed 1 base, and the junction held 15 bases outside the gene matches. Germline V gene data show CDR1 as SNHLY and CDR2 as FYNNEI.